What follows is one T cell receptor beta chain and its context. Around 9.4 milliliters was the volume of peripheral blood drawn from each donor. Samples each had at least 5 micrograms of total RNA extracted. A second about 7 to 11 cycle PCR used barcoded and J-beta primers. TCRdb fed the 5' RACE reads into MiXCR, producing one record per CDR3 protein. This sample has about 900,000 distinct CDR3 sequences, with around 48% found just once. The sample belongs to a study of blood T cells in healthy people across ages. Trimming took 2 bases from V and 10 from J, leaving 20 bases between them. CDR3 length: 15 amino acids. Per the germline V gene, CDR1 is MDHEN and CDR2 is SYDVKM.

Input material: blood. The chain is built from TRBV28 and TRBJ2-5, with a weak D call TRBD1 (5 bases). The TCR was taken from a man aged 30 to 39 in good health. The CDR3 spells CASSLNVGQGRIQYF. CDR3 DNA: TGTGCCAGCAGTTTAAACGTGGGGCAGGGTAGGATCCAGTACTTC.